These 17 T cell receptor beta chains originate from one sample sequenced in a study of blood T cell repertoires in COVID-19. Clones were read by immunoSEQ multiplex PCR, and TCRdb kept only the in-frame ones, dropping some. The sample carries 150,000 or so clones, 86% recorded once. Sequences were obtained from peripheral blood. These receptors were obtained from a woman aged 55-70 years with acute or convalescent COVID-19.

The chain joins TRBV5-6 to TRBJ2-3, with D unclear. Germline V lookup: CDR1 SGHDT, CDR2 YYEEEE. The V end lost 2 bases, the J end lost 0 bases, and 7 bases lay between the germline ends. The CDR3 has 14 residues. The CDR3 loop is CASSFGGSTDTQYF. In DNA form, the CDR3 reads TGTGCCAGCAGCTTCGGCGGTAGCACAGATACGCAGTATTTT.

This clone has only one observation. CDR3 amino acids: CASSFAPGLAGGLRNEQFF. In DNA form, the CDR3 reads TGTGCCAGCAGTTTTGCCCCGGGACTAGCGGGGGGGTTAAGGAATGAGCAGTTCTTC. The chain employs TRBV27 and TRBJ2-1; TRBD2 matches 16 bases. V lost 3 bases, J lost 7 bases, and 12 bases stayed unmatched. CDR1 and CDR2 (germline): MNHEY, SMNVEV (reference sequence). The CDR3 sequence is 19 residues long.

This clone was picked up a small number of times. J is TRBJ2-5 and V is TRBV3-1 (or the pseudogene TRBV3-2); TRBD2 matches at 11 bases. From germline, CDR1 is LGHDT and CDR2 YNNKEL (reference sequence). V was clipped by 1 base and J by 1 base; unmatched bases: 2. This CDR3 comprises 16 residues. The CDR3 region is CASSQGLAGLQETQYF. The CDR3 DNA sequence: TGTGCCAGCAGCCAAGGACTAGCGGGGCTCCAAGAGACCCAGTACTTC.

The rearrangement joins TRBV30 to TRBJ1-1; D is unresolved. This CDR3 is built from 11 residues. V was clipped by 5 bases and J by 9 bases, with 13 bases between them. Per the germline V gene, CDR1 is GTSNPN and CDR2 is SVGIG (reference sequence). Here the CDR3 DNA reads TGTGCCTGGGCTCCGGGAGGGCAAGCTTTCTTT. Amino acids: CAWAPGGQAFF. Drawing the rest from reference TRBV30 and TRBJ1-1, the complete variable domain is SQTIHQWPATLVQPVGSPLSLECTVEGTSNPNLYWYRQAAGRGLQLLFYSVGIGQISSEVPQNLSASRPQDRQFILSSKKLLLSDSGFYLCAWAPGGQAFFGQGTRLTVV.

This chain uses TRBV14 with TRBJ2-5; 8 nucleotides match TRBD2. Germline V gene lookup returns CDR1 SGHDN and CDR2 FVKESK. After removal of 4 bases from V and 1 base from J, the junction contained 8 bases not matched to a gene. The CDR3 contains 16 residues. CDR3 sequence (DNA): TGTGCCAGCAGCCCCTCGGGAGGGGCCCTCCAAGAGACCCAGTACTTC. It yields the protein CASSPSGGALQETQYF.

The rearrangement joins TRBV7-2 to TRBJ1-3, with 8 bases fitting TRBD1. This CDR3 has 15 amino acids. Trimming removed 3 bases from V and 3 bases from J; junction bases left unmatched: 4. Per germline, CDR1 SGHTA and CDR2 FQGNSA. The CDR3 here is CASSLQGARGNTIYF. The CDR3 DNA reads TGTGCCAGCAGCTTGCAGGGGGCGCGTGGAAACACCATATATTTT.

The chain recombines TRBV6-5 with TRBJ2-6; D is uncertain. Per the germline V gene, CDR1 is MNHEY and CDR2 is SVGAGI. Trimming left V 0 bases short and J 3 bases short, with 9 bases between. The CDR3 spans 16 residues. CDR3: CASSYSPPGGANVLTF. The CDR3 bases are TGTGCCAGCAGTTACTCCCCCCCGGGTGGGGCCAACGTCCTGACTTTC.

The V and J genes are TRBV6-5 and TRBJ2-2; TRBD2 matches at 9 bases. Per the germline V gene, CDR1 is MNHEY and CDR2 is SVGAGI. This CDR3 comprises 15 residues. V trimming: 6 bases; J trimming: 3 bases; junction bases outside the gene matches: 5. CDR3 in DNA: TGTGCCAGCAGACCGAGCGGGGGGTACACCGGGGAGCTGTTTTTT. Its translation: CASRPSGGYTGELFF.

This chain joins TRBV5-1 and TRBJ2-7, with D possibly TRBD2 on 5 matching bases. Trimming pared 7 bases from V and 3 bases from J, leaving 20 bases between. The germline CDR1 and CDR2 sequences are SGHRS and YFSETQ. This CDR3 has 15 amino acids. CDR3 sequence: CASASVPGGGYEQYF. The CDR3 bases are TGCGCCAGCGCCTCCGTGCCTGGAGGCGGCTACGAGCAGTACTTC.

This sequence joins TRBV29-1 and TRBJ2-3; TRBD2 matches at 7 bases. The CDR3 spans 19 residues. J gave up 2 bases and V 0 bases, and 17 bases lay outside the gene matches. From germline, CDR1 is SQVTM and CDR2 ANQGSEA. CDR3 DNA: TGCAGCGTTGAAGAAATGTTGGGATGGGGGGGGAGGTACACAGATACGCAGTATTTT. It translates to CSVEEMLGWGGRYTDTQYF.

This rearrangement joins TRBV6-5 to TRBJ2-7, with 8 positions matching TRBD1. Looked up from germline, CDR1 is MNHEY and CDR2 is SVGAGI. Trimming removed 6 bases from V and 4 bases from J; junction bases left unmatched: 2. CDR3 length: 12 residues. The CDR3 protein is CASRRTGYEQYF. The CDR3 region has the DNA TGTGCCAGCAGGAGGACAGGGTACGAGCAGTACTTC.

V and J are TRBV19 and TRBJ2-6; 8 bases line up with TRBD1. Germline CDR1 LNHDA, CDR2 SQIVND (reference sequence). With 4 bases clipped from V and 2 bases from J, the junction kept 1 base outside the gene matches. The CDR3 spans 15 residues. The CDR3 sequence is CASSTDRAGANVLTF. The CDR3 nucleotides are TGTGCCAGTAGTACGGACAGGGCTGGGGCCAACGTCCTGACTTTC. The whole variable domain, remainder taken from reference TRBV19 and TRBJ2-6, is DGGITQSPKYLFRKEGQNVTLSCEQNLNHDAMYWYRQDPGQGLRLIYYSQIVNDFQKGDIAEGYSVSREKKESFPLTVTSAQKNPTAFYLCASSTDRAGANVLTFGAGSRLTVL.

The chain uses TRBV6-6 and TRBJ2-1, with D perhaps TRBD2 (5 bases). CDR3 length: 14 amino acids. V shed 2 bases and J shed 8 bases, with 13 bases lying between them. CDR1 MNHNY and CDR2 SVGAGI come from the germline V gene (reference sequence). The CDR3 protein is CASSYGGSDDEQFF. The CDR3 DNA sequence: TGTGCCAGCAGTTACGGCGGTAGCGACGATGAGCAGTTCTTC.

The chain joins TRBV18 to TRBJ2-7; weak D call: TRBD2 (5 bases). The germline V gene has CDR1 KGHSH and CDR2 LQKENI. Trimming shortened V by 1 base and J by 0 bases, and 7 bases separated the two germline ends. The CDR3 runs 14 residues. The DNA of the CDR3 is TGTGCCAGCTCACCACTAGAGGGCTCCTACGAGCAGTACTTC. This encodes CASSPLEGSYEQYF.

J is TRBJ1-2 and V is TRBV29-1; TRBD1 might be the D (6 bases). The germline gives CDR1 SQVTM, CDR2 ANQGSEA. Trimming pared 4 bases from V and 7 bases from J, leaving 13 bases between. There are 12 residues in the CDR3. The CDR3 is CSVAGVVGGYTF. The CDR3 bases are TGCAGCGTTGCAGGGGTTGTCGGTGGCTACACCTTC.

The chain joins TRBV9 to TRBJ1-1, with TRBD1 as a possible D gene (5 bases). The CDR3 contains 14 residues. The V gene lost 0 bases and the J gene lost 4 bases, with 10 bases spanning the gap. Germline V gene lookup returns CDR1 SGDLS and CDR2 YYNGEE. This CDR3 reads CASSVDQGLTEAFF. The CDR3 DNA follows: TGTGCCAGCAGCGTAGATCAGGGCCTCACTGAAGCTTTCTTT.

The V gene is TRBV19, the J gene TRBJ1-2; D call uncertain. The CDR3 runs 11 residues. Looked up from germline, CDR1 is LNHDA and CDR2 is SQIVND (reference sequence). Trimming stripped 5 bases from V and 2 bases from J, with 3 bases between. CDR3 loop: CASSLNYGYTF. The CDR3 region has the DNA TGTGCCAGTAGTCTGAACTATGGCTACACCTTC.